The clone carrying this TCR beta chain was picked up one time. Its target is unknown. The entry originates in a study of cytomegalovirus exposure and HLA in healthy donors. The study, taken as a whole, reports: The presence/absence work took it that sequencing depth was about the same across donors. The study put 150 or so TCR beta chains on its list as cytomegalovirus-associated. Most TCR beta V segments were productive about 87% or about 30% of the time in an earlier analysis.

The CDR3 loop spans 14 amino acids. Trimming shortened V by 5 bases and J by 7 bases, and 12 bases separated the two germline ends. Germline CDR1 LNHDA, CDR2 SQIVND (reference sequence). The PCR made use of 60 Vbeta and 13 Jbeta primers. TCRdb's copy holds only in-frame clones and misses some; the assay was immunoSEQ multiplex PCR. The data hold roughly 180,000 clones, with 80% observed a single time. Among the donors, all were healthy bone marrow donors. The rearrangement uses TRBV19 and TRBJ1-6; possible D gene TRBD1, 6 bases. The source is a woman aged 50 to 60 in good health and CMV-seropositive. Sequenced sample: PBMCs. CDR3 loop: CASSSDRRNSPLHF. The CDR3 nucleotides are TGTGCCAGTAGTTCTGACAGGAGGAATTCACCCCTCCACTTT. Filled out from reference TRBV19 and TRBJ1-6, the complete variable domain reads DGGITQSPKYLFRKEGQNVTLSCEQNLNHDAMYWYRQDPGQGLRLIYYSQIVNDFQKGDIAEGYSVSREKKESFPLTVTSAQKNPTAFYLCASSSDRRNSPLHFGNGTRLTVT.